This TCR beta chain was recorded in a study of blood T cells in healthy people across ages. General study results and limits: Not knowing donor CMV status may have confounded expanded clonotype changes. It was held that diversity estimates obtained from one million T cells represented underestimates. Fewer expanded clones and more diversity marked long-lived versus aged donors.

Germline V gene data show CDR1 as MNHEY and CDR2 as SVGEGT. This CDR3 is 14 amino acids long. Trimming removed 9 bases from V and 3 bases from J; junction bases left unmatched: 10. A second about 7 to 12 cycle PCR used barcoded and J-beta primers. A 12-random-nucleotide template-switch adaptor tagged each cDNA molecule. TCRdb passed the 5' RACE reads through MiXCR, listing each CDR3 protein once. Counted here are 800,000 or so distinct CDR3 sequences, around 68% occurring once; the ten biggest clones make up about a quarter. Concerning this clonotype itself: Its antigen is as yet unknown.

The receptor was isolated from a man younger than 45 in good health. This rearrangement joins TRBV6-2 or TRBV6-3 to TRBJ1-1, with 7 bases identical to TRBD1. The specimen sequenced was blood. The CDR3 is CASKDRVIDTEAFF. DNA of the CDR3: TGTGCCAGTAAAGACAGGGTTATCGACACTGAAGCTTTCTTT.